The 23 T cell receptor beta chains listed next were all sequenced from one sample in a study of cytomegalovirus exposure and HLA in healthy donors (dated by TCRdb to about 2017). The library came from the immunoSEQ multiplex PCR assay. For the multiplex PCR, a mixture combining 60 forward primers for TCR Vbeta segments and 13 reverse primers for TCR Jbeta segments was used. TCRdb re-hosts the immuneACCESS table, in-frame sequences only. Its copies lack some clones; in the studies checked, an unresolved V gene accounts for under half of them, and the cause for the rest is not known. The sample includes 89,000 or so clones, with 70% to 75% observed a single time. The ten biggest clones cover around 3.9% of the sample. The sample taken for sequencing was PBMCs. These receptor sequences come from a man aged 55 to 70 in good health and CMV-seronegative.

This chain joins TRBV6-6 and TRBJ1-1; D unclear. The CDR3 sequence is 11 residues long. CDR1 is MNHNY, CDR2 SVGAGI, per germline (reference sequence). V dropped 5 bases and J dropped 5 bases, with 6 bases sitting between them. CDR3 coding DNA: TGTGCCAGCAGTACGGTTACTGAAGCTTTCTTT. The encoded protein is CASSTVTEAFF.

The chain uses TRBV27 and TRBJ2-2; 11 bases map to TRBD2. In germline, CDR1 is MNHEY, CDR2 SMNVEV (reference sequence). The CDR3 is made up of 18 amino acids. The V gene end was trimmed by 6 bases and the J gene end by 8 bases; junction bases not matched to a gene: 17. CDR3 bases: TGTGCCAGCAGCCCCCGGGGGGCTAGCGGGGGGTGGGCAGGGGAGCTGTTTTTT. Its translation is CASSPRGASGGWAGELFF.

CDR3 region: CAWRGQGSGELFF. CDR3 DNA sequence: TGTGCCTGGAGGGGACAGGGATCCGGGGAGCTGTTTTTT. This chain uses TRBV30 with TRBJ2-2, with 9 bases that match TRBD1. J was trimmed by 6 bases and V by 3 bases; bases with no gene match: 2. CDR3 length: 13 residues. CDR1 is GTSNPN and CDR2 is SVGIG in the germline V gene (reference sequence).

The V call is TRBV11-2, the J call TRBJ1-1, with D possibly being TRBD1 (6 bases). This CDR3 is 15 amino acids long. V was shortened by 5 bases and J by 2 bases, with 15 bases between the two germline ends. Per germline, CDR1 SGHAT and CDR2 FQNNGV. CDR3 loop: CASSVLTGSNTEAFF. CDR3 coding DNA: TGTGCCAGCAGCGTCCTGACAGGATCCAACACTGAAGCTTTCTTT.

The chain is built from TRBV12-5 and TRBJ2-3; TRBD2 might be the D (5 bases). This CDR3 region has 15 residues. V was trimmed by 6 bases and J by 5 bases, leaving 18 bases between them. Germline V CDR1 and CDR2: LGHNT, FRNRAP. This CDR3 reads CASGPTDLRGDTQYF. The CDR3 DNA sequence: TGTGCTAGTGGCCCGACCGACCTCCGGGGAGATACGCAGTATTTT.

The V call is TRBV10-3, the J call TRBJ2-3; 7 nucleotides align to TRBD2. After removal of 4 bases from V and 2 bases from J, the junction contained 12 bases not matched to a gene. Germline CDR1 is ENHRY and CDR2 is SYGVKD. CDR3 length: 17 residues. The DNA of the CDR3 is TGTGCCATCAGTGTTCTCGTTCTAGCGGAGTACACAGATACGCAGTATTTT. Protein sequence: CAISVLVLAEYTDTQYF.

V and J are TRBV6-4 and TRBJ1-4, with TRBD1 identical over 7 bases. The junction had 21 bases not matched to a gene; V was cut back by 3 bases and J by 8 bases. Germline V lookup: CDR1 MRHNA, CDR2 SNTAGT. The CDR3 runs 19 residues. CDR3 sequence (DNA): TGTGCCAGCAGTGAGATACAGGGGTTTCCCCCTCCAGTTGGAGAAAAACTGTTTTTT. This encodes CASSEIQGFPPPVGEKLFF.

The rearrangement links TRBV6-6 to TRBJ2-7, with D tentatively TRBD2 (7 bases). Trimming left V 5 bases short and J 3 bases short, with 17 bases between. Germline assignment: CDR1 MNHNY and CDR2 SVGAGI (reference sequence). This CDR3 contains 15 residues. As DNA, the CDR3 is TGTGCCAGCAGTCCGAGGGGGGACTACCTCTACGAGCAGTACTTC. It yields the protein CASSPRGDYLYEQYF.

This sequence joins TRBV9 and TRBJ2-3; D may be TRBD2 (6 bases). Trimming removed 4 bases at V and 5 bases at J, with 20 bases between. The CDR3 is made up of 16 amino acids. The germline gives CDR1 SGDLS, CDR2 YYNGEE. CDR3 sequence: CASSPPWSSAIDTQYF. CDR3 DNA: TGTGCCAGCAGCCCCCCCTGGTCTAGCGCGATAGATACGCAGTATTTT.

Notes on this clone: A junction end diverges from the germline sequence, so it may reflect a read error. The chain uses TRBV7-9 and TRBJ2-5; 7 nucleotides match TRBD2. Germline lookup yields CDR1 SEHNR and CDR2 FQNEAQ (reference sequence). The CDR3 is made up of 18 amino acids. CDR3 nucleotide sequence: TGTTCCAGCAGCCCCCCGCGATGGGCCAGCGGGGACCAAGAGACCCAGTACTTC. Its translation is CSSSPPRWASGDQETQYF.

The CDR3 loop is CAIGWDRGRDNEQFF. The DNA for the CDR3 is TGTGCCATCGGGTGGGACAGGGGGAGGGACAATGAGCAGTTCTTC. The gene calls are TRBV10-3 and TRBJ2-1; 11 bases match TRBD1. The CDR3 extends over 15 amino acids. Germline V gives CDR1 ENHRY, CDR2 SYGVKD. Trimming removed 8 bases from V and 5 bases from J; junction bases left unmatched: 8.

For this clone: Other DNA sequences in the sample encode the same CDR3. The chain employs TRBV2 and TRBJ2-3; D is unclear. The ends were cut back, 6 bases at V and 4 bases at J, with 5 bases in the middle. Germline-derived CDR1 and CDR2 are SNHLY and FYNNEI. The CDR3 is 11 amino acids. The CDR3 loop reads CASRLADTQYF. The CDR3 DNA is TGTGCCAGCAGACTCGCAGATACGCAGTATTTT. The entire variable domain, with the rest obtained from reference TRBV2 and TRBJ2-3, is as follows: EPEVTQTPSHQVTQMGQEVILRCVPISNHLYFYWYRQILGQKVEFLVSFYNNEISEKSEIFDDQFSVERPDGSNFTLKIRSTKLEDSAMYFCASRLADTQYFGPGTRLTVL.

The rearrangement links TRBV30 to TRBJ1-1; maybe TRBD1 (6 bases). The CDR3 has 12 residues. Trimming took 2 bases from V and 11 from J, leaving 15 bases between them. From germline, CDR1 is GTSNPN and CDR2 SVGIG (reference sequence). CDR3 sequence reads: CAWSQGGERAFF. The CDR3 coding sequence is TGTGCCTGGAGTCAAGGGGGGGAACGGGCTTTCTTT.

This chain uses TRBV10-3 with TRBJ1-2; D unclear. Between the trimmed V and J ends, which lost 0 bases and 0 bases, there was a span of 11 bases. The CDR3 has 16 amino acids. From germline, CDR1 is ENHRY and CDR2 SYGVKD. The CDR3 DNA sequence: TGTGCCATCAGTGAGTCGGTTGGCAGTTCTAACTATGGCTACACCTTC. The encoded protein is CAISESVGSSNYGYTF.

The rearrangement links TRBV27 to TRBJ1-1, with D perhaps TRBD1 (5 bases). V was cut by 3 bases and J by 4 bases, with 9 bases left in between. CDR1 is MNHEY and CDR2 is SMNVEV in the germline V gene (reference sequence). CDR3 length: 13 amino acids. The CDR3 protein is CASSFRGATEAFF. In DNA, the CDR3 is TGTGCCAGCAGTTTTCGTGGGGCCACTGAAGCTTTCTTT.

J is TRBJ2-6 and V is TRBV2; TRBD1 matches at 9 bases. V shed 4 bases, J shed 12 bases, and the junction held 10 bases outside the gene matches. CDR3 length equals 15 residues. Germline-derived CDR1 and CDR2 are SNHLY and FYNNEI. This CDR3 reads CASSGAQGAPGVLTF. The CDR3, as DNA: TGTGCCAGCAGTGGCGCACAGGGGGCTCCGGGCGTCCTGACTTTC.

This clone showed up just once. V is TRBV5-1 and J is TRBJ2-3; 9 nucleotides align to TRBD1. Germline loops: CDR1 SGHRS, CDR2 YFSETQ. The V gene end was trimmed by 3 bases and the J gene end by 5 bases; junction bases not matched to a gene: 10. CDR3 length: 16 residues. CDR3 sequence reads: CASSWGTGGLGDTQYF. The DNA for the CDR3 is TGCGCCAGCAGCTGGGGAACAGGGGGCCTCGGAGATACGCAGTATTTT.

The rearrangement joins TRBV9 to TRBJ2-5; D gene ambiguous. V dropped 0 bases and J dropped 5 bases, with 5 bases sitting between them. This CDR3 has 12 residues. Germline V lookup: CDR1 SGDLS, CDR2 YYNGEE. The CDR3 is CASSVGEETQYF. The CDR3 coding sequence is TGTGCCAGCAGCGTAGGAGAGGAGACCCAGTACTTC.

In this sample, this clone turned up once. The V call is TRBV14, the J call TRBJ2-3, with no clear D. Germline CDR1 SGHDN, CDR2 FVKESK. Deletions cut 4 bases from V and 4 bases from J, with 18 bases between. The CDR3 sequence is 16 residues long. The CDR3 DNA reads TGTGCCAGCAGCCCCTTGGGTAGGAGCCCCCCAGATACGCAGTATTTT. Residues: CASSPLGRSPPDTQYF.

This rearrangement joins TRBV6-1 to TRBJ1-5, with 8 nucleotides matching TRBD1. The germline gives CDR1 MNHNS, CDR2 SASEGT. This CDR3 has 15 residues. The junction had 12 bases not matched to a gene; V was cut back by 5 bases and J by 9 bases. In DNA, the CDR3 is TGTGCCAGCAGTCCGGACAGGGTGGGAGAACGGCCCCAGCATTTT. Translation: CASSPDRVGERPQHF.

The count of this clone is one. The rearrangement links TRBV5-1 to TRBJ1-2; no reliable D call. The CDR3 has 15 residues. Per the germline V gene, CDR1 is SGHRS and CDR2 is YFSETQ. V was trimmed by 3 bases and J by 5 bases, leaving 17 bases between them. This CDR3 reads CASSYTGSPPYGYTF. The CDR3, as DNA: TGCGCCAGCAGCTATACCGGGAGCCCGCCTTATGGCTACACCTTC. Full variable domain (remainder filled in from reference TRBV5-1 and TRBJ1-2): KAGVTQTPRYLIKTRGQQVTLSCSPISGHRSVSWYQQTPGQGLQFLFEYFSETQRNKGNFPGRFSGRQFSNSRSEMNVSTLELGDSALYLCASSYTGSPPYGYTFGSGTRLTVV.

This clone was seen more than once but under ten times. The chain links TRBV6-1 to TRBJ2-7; D possibly corresponds to TRBD2 (6 bases). Between the trimmed V and J ends, which lost 2 bases and 4 bases, there was a span of 12 bases. Per the germline V gene, CDR1 is MNHNS and CDR2 is SASEGT. CDR3 length: 14 residues. CDR3 nucleotide sequence: TGTGCCAGCAGTGAAAGGAGGGTGAGGTACGAGCAGTACTTC. Its translation is CASSERRVRYEQYF.

J is TRBJ2-5 and V is TRBV6-5; TRBD1 aligns across 10 bases. The CDR3 has 15 amino acids. Trimming cost V 6 bases and J 2 bases; bases outside gene matches: 6. Germline V gene sequence: CDR1 MNHEY, CDR2 SVGAGI. The CDR3 protein is CASRRTGGGQETQYF. The DNA of the CDR3 is TGTGCCAGCAGAAGGACAGGGGGTGGGCAAGAGACCCAGTACTTC.